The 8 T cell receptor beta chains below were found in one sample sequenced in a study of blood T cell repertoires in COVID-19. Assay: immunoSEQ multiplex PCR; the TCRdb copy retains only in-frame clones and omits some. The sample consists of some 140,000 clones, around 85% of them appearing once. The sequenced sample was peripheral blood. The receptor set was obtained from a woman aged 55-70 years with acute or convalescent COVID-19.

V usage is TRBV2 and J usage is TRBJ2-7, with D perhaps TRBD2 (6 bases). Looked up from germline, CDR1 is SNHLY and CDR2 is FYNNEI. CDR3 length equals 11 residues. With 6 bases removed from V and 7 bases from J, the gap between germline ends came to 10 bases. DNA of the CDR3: TGTGCCAGCAGCGTTCGGGGGGAGCAGTACTTC. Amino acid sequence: CASSVRGEQYF.

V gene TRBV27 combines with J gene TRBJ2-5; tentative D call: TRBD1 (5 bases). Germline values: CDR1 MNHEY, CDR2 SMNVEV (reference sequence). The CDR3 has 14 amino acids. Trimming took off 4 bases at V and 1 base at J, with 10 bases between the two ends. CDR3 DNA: TGTGCCAGCAGTTCGCTGACAGTCCAAGAGACCCAGTACTTC. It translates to CASSSLTVQETQYF.

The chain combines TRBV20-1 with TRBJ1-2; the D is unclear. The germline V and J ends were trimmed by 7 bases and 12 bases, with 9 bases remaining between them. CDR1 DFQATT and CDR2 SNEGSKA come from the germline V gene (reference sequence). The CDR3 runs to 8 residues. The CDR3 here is CSGPRNTF. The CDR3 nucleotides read TGCAGTGGCCCGAGAAACACCTTC.

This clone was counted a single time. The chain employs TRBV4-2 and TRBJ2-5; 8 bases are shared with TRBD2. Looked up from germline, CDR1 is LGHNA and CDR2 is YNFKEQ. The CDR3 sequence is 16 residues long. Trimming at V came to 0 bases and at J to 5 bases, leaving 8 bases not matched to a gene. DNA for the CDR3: TGTGCCAGCAGCCAAGACTCAGGACTAGCTGATGAGACCCAGTACTTC. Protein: CASSQDSGLADETQYF.

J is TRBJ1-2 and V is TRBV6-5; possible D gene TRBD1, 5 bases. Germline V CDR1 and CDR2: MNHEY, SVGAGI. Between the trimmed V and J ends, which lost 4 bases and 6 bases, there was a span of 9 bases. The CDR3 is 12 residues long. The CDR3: CASSLLGDGYTF. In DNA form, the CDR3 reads TGTGCCAGCAGTTTGTTAGGGGATGGCTACACCTTC.

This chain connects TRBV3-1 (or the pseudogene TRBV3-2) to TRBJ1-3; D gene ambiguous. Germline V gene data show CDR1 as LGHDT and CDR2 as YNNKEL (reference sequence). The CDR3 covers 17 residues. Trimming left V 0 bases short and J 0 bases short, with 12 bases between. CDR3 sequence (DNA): TGTGCCAGCAGCCAAGATTATAGCGACTTCTCTGGAAACACCATATATTTT. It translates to CASSQDYSDFSGNTIYF.

CDR3 protein: CASSSTGYYGYTF. CDR3 bases: TGTGCCAGCAGCTCGACAGGGTACTATGGCTACACCTTC. This chain links TRBV9 with TRBJ1-2; TRBD1 matches 7 bases. Germline V gene sequence: CDR1 SGDLS, CDR2 YYNGEE. CDR3 length: 13 residues. J was trimmed by 3 bases and V by 4 bases; bases with no gene match: 3.

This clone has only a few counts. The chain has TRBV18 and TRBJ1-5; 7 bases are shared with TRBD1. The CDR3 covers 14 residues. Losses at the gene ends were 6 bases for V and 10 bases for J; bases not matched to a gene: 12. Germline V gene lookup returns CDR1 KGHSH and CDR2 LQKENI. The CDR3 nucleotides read TGTGCCAGCTCGCAAGACAGGGAAACCGGTCCCCAGCATTTT. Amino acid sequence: CASSQDRETGPQHF.